This record covers a single T cell receptor (beta chain). Its antigen is still unknown. This entry comes from a study of T-cell memory formation after mild COVID-19. Points from the study as a whole: CD4/CD8 balance held among clones contracting day 15 to 85, and later expanders leaned CD4+.

TCR alpha and TCR beta cDNA libraries carrying sample barcodes and UMIs were produced by 5'RACE using constant-segment primers. TCRdb reprocessed the 5' RACE reads via MiXCR and lists one record per CDR3 protein. The sample yields about 120,000 distinct CDR3 sequences, 15% to 20% seen once. The CDR3 extends over 13 amino acids. Trimming pared 4 bases from V and 5 bases from J, leaving 9 bases between. The V gene's germline CDR1 is SGHDN and CDR2 FVKESK. The sequence was collected from an adult woman who had mild COVID-19 (a few samples of this study predate the infection). Cell type and time point are not known. Source material: PBMCs or a T cell subset sorted from them (not recorded which). This chain joins TRBV14 and TRBJ2-1; no definite D call. Here the CDR3 DNA reads TGTGCCAGCAGCCCTACGCGGCACAATGAGCAGTTCTTC. This encodes CASSPTRHNEQFF.